The 27 T cell receptor beta chains given below trace back to one sample, sequenced in a study of blood T cell repertoires in COVID-19. Using immunoSEQ multiplex PCR, the repertoire was profiled, and TCRdb retains in-frame clones only, with some absent. The sample lists 200,000 to 250,000 clones, approximately 86% seen once, with around 3.1% in the top ten. Material: peripheral blood. The receptor set was obtained from a man in his 60s with acute or convalescent COVID-19.

CDR3 in DNA: TGTGCCACCAGCAGAGGGCCAAAAAATTCACCCCTCCACTTT. Residues: CATSRGPKNSPLHF. This chain uses TRBV15 with TRBJ1-6; D unresolved. In germline, CDR1 is LNHNV, CDR2 YYDKDF (reference sequence). There are 14 residues in the CDR3. Trimming removed 1 base from V and 7 bases from J, with 8 bases in between.

This clone was picked up one time. The chain uses TRBV9 and TRBJ2-1, with 8 nucleotides matching TRBD1. The junction had 8 bases not matched to a gene; V was cut back by 3 bases and J by 0 bases. The germline gives CDR1 SGDLS, CDR2 YYNGEE. CDR3 length: 17 amino acids. CDR3 region: CASSAAGGPSSYNEQFF. CDR3 coding DNA: TGTGCCAGCAGCGCAGCAGGGGGCCCGAGCTCCTACAATGAGCAGTTCTTC. The whole variable domain, filled in from reference TRBV9 and TRBJ2-1, reads DSGVTQTPKHLITATGQRVTLRCSPRSGDLSVYWYQQSLDQGLQFLIQYYNGEERAKGNILERFSAQQFPDLHSELNLSSLELGDSALYFCASSAAGGPSSYNEQFFGPGTRLTVL.

This rearrangement joins TRBV11-1 to TRBJ1-3; tentative D call: TRBD1 (5 bases). The CDR3 loop spans 14 amino acids. Germline CDR1 is SGHAT and CDR2 is FQDESV (reference sequence). Trimming shortened V by 7 bases and J by 0 bases, and 10 bases separated the two germline ends. CDR3 amino acids: CASTGGSSGNTIYF. The CDR3 region has the DNA TGTGCCAGCACCGGGGGGTCCTCTGGAAACACCATATATTTT.

The chain recombines TRBV7-7 with TRBJ2-7; TRBD1 agrees at 12 bases. This CDR3 contains 17 residues. The junction had 8 bases not matched to a gene; V was cut back by 5 bases and J by 0 bases. Per the germline V gene, CDR1 is SSHAT and CDR2 is FNYEAQ (reference sequence). As DNA, the CDR3 is TGTGCCAGCAGCCCAATAGGGACAGGGGGCCGCTCCTACGAGCAGTACTTC. Translation: CASSPIGTGGRSYEQYF.

J is TRBJ1-2 and V is TRBV5-4; maybe TRBD1 (5 bases). Trimming left V 0 bases short and J 6 bases short, with 12 bases between. CDR1 is SGHNT and CDR2 is YYREEE in the germline V gene (reference sequence). The CDR3 runs to 14 residues. The CDR3, as DNA: TGTGCCAGCAGCTTGGATCAGGGAATGGATGGCTACACCTTC. Translating it yields CASSLDQGMDGYTF.

The genes are TRBV5-1 and TRBJ2-5; TRBD2 might be the D (6 bases). The CDR3 is 14 residues long. Trimming cost V 0 bases and J 3 bases, with 9 bases left between them. Germline V gives CDR1 SGHRS, CDR2 YFSETQ. The CDR3 loop is CASSLGLVEETQYF. The CDR3 DNA sequence: TGCGCCAGCAGCTTGGGACTAGTGGAAGAGACCCAGTACTTC. Full variable domain (remainder filled in from reference TRBV5-1 and TRBJ2-5): KAGVTQTPRYLIKTRGQQVTLSCSPISGHRSVSWYQQTPGQGLQFLFEYFSETQRNKGNFPGRFSGRQFSNSRSEMNVSTLELGDSALYLCASSLGLVEETQYFGPGTRLLVL.

The chain uses TRBV4-1 and TRBJ2-5, with a possible D match to TRBD2 (6 bases). With 1 base removed from V and 5 bases from J, the gap between germline ends came to 14 bases. CDR3 length: 15 amino acids. The germline CDR1 and CDR2 sequences are MGHRA and YSYEKL. The CDR3 here is CASSQALALRETQYF. CDR3 coding DNA: TGCGCCAGCAGCCAAGCCCTAGCGCTAAGGGAGACCCAGTACTTC.

In DNA form, the CDR3 reads TGCGCCAGCAGCTGGGGTCAGGGGCGTTCAACTAATGAAAAACTGTTTTTT. Residues: CASSWGQGRSTNEKLFF. The V gene is TRBV5-1, the J gene TRBJ1-4; weak D call: TRBD1 (6 bases). The ends were cut back, 3 bases at V and 0 bases at J, with 15 bases in the middle. The CDR3 contains 17 residues. CDR1 is SGHRS and CDR2 is YFSETQ in the germline V gene.

This clone was detected a few times. This chain's CDR3 is CASSFGQPGLAIRNEQFF. CDR3 DNA sequence: TGTGCCAGCAGCTTCGGGCAACCCGGACTAGCGATTCGCAATGAGCAGTTCTTC. The chain carries TRBV7-8 and TRBJ2-1, with 9 positions matching TRBD2. Germline CDR1 reads SGHVS; CDR2 reads FQNEAQ. With 3 bases clipped from V and 6 bases from J, the junction kept 15 bases outside the gene matches. The CDR3 runs 18 residues.

V gene TRBV5-1 combines with J gene TRBJ2-4, with TRBD1 as a possible D gene (6 bases). This CDR3 region has 17 residues. V lost 1 base and J 0 bases, leaving 14 bases between the germline ends. Germline loops: CDR1 SGHRS, CDR2 YFSETQ. The chain's CDR3 is CASSLTGTNIAKNIQYF. The CDR3 DNA reads as TGCGCCAGCAGCTTGACCGGGACAAACATAGCCAAAAACATTCAGTACTTC.

The V call is TRBV6-5, the J call TRBJ2-7, with 7 bases that match TRBD1. The germline V gene encodes CDR1 MNHEY and CDR2 SVGAGI. V lost 6 bases and J lost 2; bases outside the gene matches: 7. This CDR3 contains 14 residues. CDR3 amino acids: CASRNRGSTYEQYF. Written as DNA, the CDR3 is TGTGCCAGCAGAAACAGGGGTTCCACCTACGAGCAGTACTTC.

The genes are TRBV18 and TRBJ1-6; 8 nucleotides line up with TRBD1. V lost 6 bases and J lost 5; bases outside the gene matches: 6. The germline gives CDR1 KGHSH, CDR2 LQKENI. CDR3 size: 15 residues. This CDR3 reads CASSTTGGDNSPLHF. For the CDR3, the DNA is TGTGCCAGCTCGACTACAGGGGGTGATAATTCACCCCTCCACTTT.

The CDR3 sequence: CASSRDRAYEQYF. The CDR3 DNA sequence: TGTGCCAGCAGCCGGGACAGGGCCTACGAGCAGTACTTC. V is TRBV3-1 (or the pseudogene TRBV3-2) and J is TRBJ2-7; 9 nucleotides agree with TRBD1. Germline-derived CDR1 and CDR2 are LGHDT and YNNKEL (reference sequence). The CDR3 totals 13 residues. With 4 bases clipped from V and 2 bases from J, the junction kept 0 bases outside the gene matches.

The chain recombines TRBV14 with TRBJ2-7; a possible D gene is TRBD2 (5 bases). The germline V gene has CDR1 SGHDN and CDR2 FVKESK. V lost 2 bases and J lost 0, with 14 bases in between. The CDR3 consists of 16 residues. Here the CDR3 reads CASSQPGLGRSYEQYF. As DNA, the CDR3 is TGTGCCAGCAGCCAACCCGGACTCGGGCGCTCCTACGAGCAGTACTTC.

As to this clone: At one of its ends the junction is not consistent with the germline gene, which may arise from a read error. The rearrangement joins TRBV27 to TRBJ1-6, with 8 nucleotides matching TRBD1. This CDR3 spans 16 amino acids. In germline, CDR1 is MNHEY, CDR2 SMNVEV (reference sequence). The CDR3 DNA is TGTGCCAGCAGTTTATCCTCAGGGGGCTATAGTTCACCCCTCCACTTT. This translates into CASSLSSGGYSSPLHF.

The table lists this clone with a count of one. The gene calls are TRBV9 and TRBJ1-2, with 9 bases aligning to TRBD1. CDR3 length: 16 residues. Germline V gives CDR1 SGDLS, CDR2 YYNGEE. Losses at the gene ends were 3 bases for V and 7 bases for J; bases not matched to a gene: 13. The CDR3 DNA is TGTGCCAGCAGCGCCACGGGACAGGGAGGTTTGGGTGGCTACACCTTC. It translates to CASSATGQGGLGGYTF.

V gene TRBV6-1 combines with J gene TRBJ2-7, with D unclear. The CDR3 contains 13 residues. Trimming took 0 bases from V and 2 from J, leaving 5 bases between them. Germline CDR1 reads MNHNS; CDR2 reads SASEGT. CDR3 sequence (DNA): TGTGCCAGCAGTGAAGCAGCCACCTACGAGCAGTACTTC. This encodes CASSEAATYEQYF.

The V call is TRBV5-1, the J call TRBJ2-2; TRBD1 agrees at 7 bases. CDR3 length equals 15 residues. Looked up from germline, CDR1 is SGHRS and CDR2 is YFSETQ. V dropped 5 bases and J dropped 2; count of bases not matched to a gene: 6. In DNA, the CDR3 is TGCGCCAGCAGAGTTGGGACAGTTAACACCGGGGAGCTGTTTTTT. Amino acid sequence: CASRVGTVNTGELFF.

The genes are TRBV19 and TRBJ2-1, with TRBD2 matching over 8 bases. The CDR3 consists of 15 residues. V shed 4 bases and J 7 bases; nucleotides not matched to a gene: 9. The germline gives CDR1 LNHDA, CDR2 SQIVND (reference sequence). CDR3 region: CASSSPGGAKNEQFF. DNA for the CDR3: TGTGCCAGTAGTAGCCCGGGGGGGGCAAAGAATGAGCAGTTCTTC.

This clone was observed a single time. In DNA, the CDR3 is TGCGCCAGCATGCCATTTACATTGGACACCGGGGAGCTGTTTTTT. It codes for CASMPFTLDTGELFF. This sequence joins TRBV4-1 and TRBJ2-2; D gene unclear. Germline V CDR1 and CDR2: MGHRA, YSYEKL. The CDR3 extends over 15 amino acids. V was pared by 7 bases and J by 3 bases, with 15 bases between.

V and J are TRBV1 and TRBJ2-3; TRBD2, the table's D call, lacks a check against the DNA. TRBV1 is termed a pseudogene. There are 15 residues in the CDR3. The CDR3 protein is CTSSQTSESTDTQYF. DNA for the CDR3: TGCACCAGCAGCCAGACTAGCGAAAGCACAGATACGCAGTATTTT.

This chain uses TRBV7-2 with TRBJ2-7; 8 bases match TRBD2. The CDR3 has 14 amino acids. From germline, CDR1 is SGHTA and CDR2 FQGNSA. J was trimmed by 6 bases and V by 4 bases; bases with no gene match: 8. CDR3 nucleotides: TGTGCCAGCAGCTCCGGGACTAGTCAGCCCGAGCAGTACTTC. This gives the protein CASSSGTSQPEQYF.

In this sample, this clone turned up a few times. The V call is TRBV28, the J call TRBJ1-5, with 7 bases lining up with TRBD1. This CDR3 region has 14 residues. The V gene's germline CDR1 is MDHEN and CDR2 SYDVKM. V lost 5 bases, J lost 6 bases, and 7 bases stayed unmatched. CDR3 region: CASSRQGFGQPQHF. The CDR3 DNA reads TGTGCCAGCAGTAGACAGGGTTTCGGTCAGCCCCAGCATTTT.

CDR3 sequence: CASSIGRDRAREQFF. CDR3 bases: TGTGCCAGTAGTATAGGGCGGGACAGGGCGCGCGAGCAGTTCTTC. The chain links TRBV19 to TRBJ2-1; 9 bases fit TRBD1. Germline V gene lookup returns CDR1 LNHDA and CDR2 SQIVND (reference sequence). This CDR3 is 15 amino acids long. The trim removed 1 base at V and 10 bases at J, leaving 8 bases unmatched. Variable domain in full (rest from reference TRBV19 and TRBJ2-1): DGGITQSPKYLFRKEGQNVTLSCEQNLNHDAMYWYRQDPGQGLRLIYYSQIVNDFQKGDIAEGYSVSREKKESFPLTVTSAQKNPTAFYLCASSIGRDRAREQFFGPGTRLTVL.

CDR3 amino acids: CASSLQGSGSPLHF. DNA for the CDR3: TGTGCCAGCAGCCTACAGGGATCAGGTTCACCCCTCCACTTT. This chain joins TRBV5-5 and TRBJ1-6; tentatively, D is TRBD1 (6 bases). V was pared by 4 bases and J by 9 bases, with 14 bases between. CDR3 length: 14 amino acids. In germline, CDR1 is SGHKS, CDR2 YYEKEE (reference sequence).

V gene TRBV2 combines with J gene TRBJ2-4, with 9 nucleotides matching TRBD1. CDR1 and CDR2 from the germline V gene are SNHLY and FYNNEI. Germline trimming cut 6 bases from V and 1 base from J; bases unmatched to any gene: 4. The CDR3 consists of 15 residues. CDR3 sequence: CASSPDRGAKNIQYF. CDR3 DNA: TGTGCCAGCAGCCCCGACAGGGGGGCCAAAAACATTCAGTACTTC.

The rearrangement uses TRBV28 and TRBJ1-4, with 7 positions matching TRBD1. The CDR3 extends over 14 amino acids. Germline V CDR1 and CDR2: MDHEN, SYDVKM. Trimming at V came to 6 bases and at J to 5 bases, leaving 6 bases not matched to a gene. In DNA, the CDR3 is TGTGCCAGCAGAGCCGGGACAGCCAATGAAAAACTGTTTTTT. It specifies CASRAGTANEKLFF.